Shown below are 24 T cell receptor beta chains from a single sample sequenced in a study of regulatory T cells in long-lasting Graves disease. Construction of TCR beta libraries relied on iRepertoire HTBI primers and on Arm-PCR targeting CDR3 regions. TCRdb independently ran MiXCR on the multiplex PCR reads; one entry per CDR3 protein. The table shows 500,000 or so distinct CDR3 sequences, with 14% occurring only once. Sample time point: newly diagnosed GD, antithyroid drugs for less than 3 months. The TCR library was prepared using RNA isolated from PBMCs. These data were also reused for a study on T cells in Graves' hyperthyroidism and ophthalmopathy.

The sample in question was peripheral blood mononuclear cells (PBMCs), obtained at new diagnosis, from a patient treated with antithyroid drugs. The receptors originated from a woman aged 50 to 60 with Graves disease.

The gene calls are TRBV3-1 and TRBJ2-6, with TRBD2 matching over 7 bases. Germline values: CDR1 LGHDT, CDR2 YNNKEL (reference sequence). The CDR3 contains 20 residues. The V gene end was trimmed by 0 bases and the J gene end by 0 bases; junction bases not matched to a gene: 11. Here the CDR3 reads CASSQETAGAIHSGANVLTF. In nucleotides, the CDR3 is TGTGCCAGCAGCCAAGAAACGGCGGGAGCTATCCACTCTGGGGCCAACGTCCTGACTTTC.

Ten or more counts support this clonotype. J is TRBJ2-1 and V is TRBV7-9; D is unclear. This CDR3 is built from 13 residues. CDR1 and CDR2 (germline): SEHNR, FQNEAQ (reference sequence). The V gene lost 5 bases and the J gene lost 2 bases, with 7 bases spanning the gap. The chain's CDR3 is CASSPVTYNEQFF. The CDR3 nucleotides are TGTGCCAGCAGCCCCGTTACCTACAATGAGCAGTTCTTC.

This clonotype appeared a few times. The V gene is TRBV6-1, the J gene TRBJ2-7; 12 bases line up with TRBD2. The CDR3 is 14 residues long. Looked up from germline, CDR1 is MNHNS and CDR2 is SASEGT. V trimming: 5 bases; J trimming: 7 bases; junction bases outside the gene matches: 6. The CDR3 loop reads CASSPLAGGWEQYF. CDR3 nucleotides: TGTGCCAGCAGTCCTCTAGCGGGAGGGTGGGAGCAGTACTTC.

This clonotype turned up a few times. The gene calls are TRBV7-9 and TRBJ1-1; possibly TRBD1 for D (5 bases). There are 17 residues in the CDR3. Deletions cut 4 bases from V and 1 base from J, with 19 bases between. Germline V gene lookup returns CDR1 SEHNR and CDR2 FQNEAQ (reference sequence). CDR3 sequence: CASSSTGGKTKNTEAFF. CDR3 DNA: TGTGCCAGCAGCTCAACTGGGGGGAAAACTAAGAACACTGAAGCTTTCTTT.

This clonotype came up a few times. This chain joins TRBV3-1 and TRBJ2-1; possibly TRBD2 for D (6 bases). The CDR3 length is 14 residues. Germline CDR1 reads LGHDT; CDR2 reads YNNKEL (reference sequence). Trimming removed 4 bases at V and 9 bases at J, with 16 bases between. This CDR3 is CASSPGLTNSEQFF. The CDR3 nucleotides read TGTGCCAGCAGCCCAGGACTAACCAACAGTGAGCAGTTCTTC.

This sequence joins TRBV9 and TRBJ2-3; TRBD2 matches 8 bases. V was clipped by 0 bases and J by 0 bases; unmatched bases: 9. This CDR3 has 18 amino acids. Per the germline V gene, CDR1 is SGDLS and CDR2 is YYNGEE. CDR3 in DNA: TGTGCCAGCAGCGTAGCCCCCCGAGCGGGAGTGAGCACAGATACGCAGTATTTT. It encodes CASSVAPRAGVSTDTQYF.

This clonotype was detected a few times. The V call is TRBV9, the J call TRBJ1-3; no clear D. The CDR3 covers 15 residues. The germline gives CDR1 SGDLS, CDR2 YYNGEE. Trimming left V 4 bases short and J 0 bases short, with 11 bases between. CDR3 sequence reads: CASSSTRGSGNTIYF. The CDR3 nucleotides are TGTGCCAGCAGCTCGACCCGAGGCTCTGGAAACACCATATATTTT.

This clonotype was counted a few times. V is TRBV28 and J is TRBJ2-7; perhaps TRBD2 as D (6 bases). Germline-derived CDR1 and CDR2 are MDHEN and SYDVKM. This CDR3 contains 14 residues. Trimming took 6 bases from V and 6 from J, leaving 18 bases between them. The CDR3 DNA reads TGTGCCAGCAGGAAGACTAGTAGGGGCCGCGAGCAGTACTTC. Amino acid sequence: CASRKTSRGREQYF. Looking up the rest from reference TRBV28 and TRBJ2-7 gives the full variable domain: DVKVTQSSRYLVKRTGEKVFLECVQDMDHENMFWYRQDPGLGLRLIYFSYDVKMKEKGDIPEGYSVSREKKERFSLILESASTNQTSMYLCASRKTSRGREQYFGPGTRLTVT.

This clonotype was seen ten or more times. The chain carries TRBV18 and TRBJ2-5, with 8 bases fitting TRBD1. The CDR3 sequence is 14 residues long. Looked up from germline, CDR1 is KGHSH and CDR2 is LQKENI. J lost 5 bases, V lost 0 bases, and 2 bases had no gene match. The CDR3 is CASSPPQGVETQYF. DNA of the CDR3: TGTGCCAGCTCACCACCACAGGGGGTGGAGACCCAGTACTTC. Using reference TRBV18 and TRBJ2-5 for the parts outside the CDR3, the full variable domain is NAGVMQNPRHLVRRRGQEARLRCSPMKGHSHVYWYRQLPEEGLKFMVYLQKENIIDESGMPKERFSAEFPKEGPSILRIQQVVRGDSAAYFCASSPPQGVETQYFGPGTRLLVL.

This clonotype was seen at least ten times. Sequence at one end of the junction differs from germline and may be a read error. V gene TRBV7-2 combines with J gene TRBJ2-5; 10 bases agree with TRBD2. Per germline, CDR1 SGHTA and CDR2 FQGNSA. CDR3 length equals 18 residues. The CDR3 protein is CASSVAAGASGSRGTQYF. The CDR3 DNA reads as TGTGCCAGCAGCGTAGCGGCAGGGGCTAGCGGGAGTCGGGGGACCCAGTACTTC.

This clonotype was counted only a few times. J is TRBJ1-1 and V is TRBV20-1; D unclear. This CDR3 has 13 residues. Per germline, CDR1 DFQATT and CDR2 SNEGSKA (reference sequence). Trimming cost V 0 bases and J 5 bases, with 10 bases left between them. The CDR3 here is CSARDRVGTEAFF. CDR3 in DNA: TGCAGTGCTAGAGATCGAGTCGGGACTGAAGCTTTCTTT.

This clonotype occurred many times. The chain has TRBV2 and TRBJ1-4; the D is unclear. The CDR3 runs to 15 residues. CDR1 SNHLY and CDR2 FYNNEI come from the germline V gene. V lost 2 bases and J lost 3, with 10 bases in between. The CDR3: CASSEWAEPNEKLFF. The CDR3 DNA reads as TGTGCCAGCAGTGAATGGGCAGAACCTAATGAAAAACTGTTTTTT.

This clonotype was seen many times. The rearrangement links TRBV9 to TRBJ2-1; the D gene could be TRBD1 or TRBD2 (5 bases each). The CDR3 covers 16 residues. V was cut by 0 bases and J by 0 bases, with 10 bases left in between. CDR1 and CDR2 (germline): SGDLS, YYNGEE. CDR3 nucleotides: TGTGCCAGCAGCGTAGCTGGGGACGCCTCCTACAATGAGCAGTTCTTC. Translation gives CASSVAGDASYNEQFF. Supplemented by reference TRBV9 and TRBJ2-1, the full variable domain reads DSGVTQTPKHLITATGQRVTLRCSPRSGDLSVYWYQQSLDQGLQFLIQYYNGEERAKGNILERFSAQQFPDLHSELNLSSLELGDSALYFCASSVAGDASYNEQFFGPGTRLTVL.

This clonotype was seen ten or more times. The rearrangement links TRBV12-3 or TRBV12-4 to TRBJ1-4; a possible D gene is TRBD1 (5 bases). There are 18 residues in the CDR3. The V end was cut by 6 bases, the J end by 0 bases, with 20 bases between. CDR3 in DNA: TGTGCCAGCAGCCCTCGGGACGGTTTCTTCGCAACTAATGAAAAACTGTTTTTT. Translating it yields CASSPRDGFFATNEKLFF.

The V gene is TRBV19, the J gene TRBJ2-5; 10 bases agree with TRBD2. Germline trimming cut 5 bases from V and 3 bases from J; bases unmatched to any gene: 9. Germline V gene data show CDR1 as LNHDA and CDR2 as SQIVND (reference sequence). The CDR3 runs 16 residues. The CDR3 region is CASSLPGTSAKETQYF. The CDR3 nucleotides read TGTGCCAGTAGTCTTCCCGGGACTAGCGCCAAAGAGACCCAGTACTTC.

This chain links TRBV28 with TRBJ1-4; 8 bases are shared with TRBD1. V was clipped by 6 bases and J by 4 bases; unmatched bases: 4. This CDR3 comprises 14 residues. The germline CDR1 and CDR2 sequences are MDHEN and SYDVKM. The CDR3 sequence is CASSTGQDNEKLFF. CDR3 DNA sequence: TGTGCCAGCAGCACGGGACAGGATAATGAAAAACTGTTTTTT.

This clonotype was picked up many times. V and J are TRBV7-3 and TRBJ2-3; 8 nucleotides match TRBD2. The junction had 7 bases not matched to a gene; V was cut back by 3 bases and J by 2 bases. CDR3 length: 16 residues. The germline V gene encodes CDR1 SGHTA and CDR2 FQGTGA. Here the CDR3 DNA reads TGTGCCAGCAGCTTCTCGGGGGGGCGTAACACAGATACGCAGTATTTT. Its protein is CASSFSGGRNTDTQYF. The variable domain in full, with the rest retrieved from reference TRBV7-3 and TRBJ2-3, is GAGVSQTPSNKVTEKGKYVELRCDPISGHTALYWYRQSLGQGPEFLIYFQGTGAADDSGLPNDRFFAVRPEGSVSTLKIQRTERGDSAVYLCASSFSGGRNTDTQYFGPGTRLTVL.

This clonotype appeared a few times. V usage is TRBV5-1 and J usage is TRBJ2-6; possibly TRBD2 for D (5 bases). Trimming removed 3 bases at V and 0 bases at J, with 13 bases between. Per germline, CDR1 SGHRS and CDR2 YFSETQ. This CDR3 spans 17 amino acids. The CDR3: CASSSPGLYSGANVLTF. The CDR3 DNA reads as TGCGCCAGCAGCTCTCCGGGATTATACTCTGGGGCCAACGTCCTGACTTTC.

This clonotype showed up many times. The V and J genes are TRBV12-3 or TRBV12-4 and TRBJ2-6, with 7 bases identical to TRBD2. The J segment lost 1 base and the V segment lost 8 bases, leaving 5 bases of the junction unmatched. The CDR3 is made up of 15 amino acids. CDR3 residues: CASASGISGANVLTF. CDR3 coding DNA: TGTGCCAGCGCAAGCGGGATTTCTGGGGCCAACGTCCTGACTTTC.

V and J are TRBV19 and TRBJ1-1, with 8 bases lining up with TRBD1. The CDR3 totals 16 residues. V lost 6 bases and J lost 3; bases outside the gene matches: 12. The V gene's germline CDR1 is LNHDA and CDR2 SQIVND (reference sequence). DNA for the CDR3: TGTGCCAGTAGCAACAGACAGGGGCATTTGGACACTGAAGCTTTCTTT. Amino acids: CASSNRQGHLDTEAFF.

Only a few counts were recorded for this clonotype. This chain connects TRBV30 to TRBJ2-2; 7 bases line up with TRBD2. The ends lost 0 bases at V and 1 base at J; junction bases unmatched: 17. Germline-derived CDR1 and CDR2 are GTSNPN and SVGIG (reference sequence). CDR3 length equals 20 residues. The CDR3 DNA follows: TGTGCCTGGAGTGTAGAGGGCGGGAGCCACGAACTACGGAACACCGGGGAGCTGTTTTTT. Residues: CAWSVEGGSHELRNTGELFF.

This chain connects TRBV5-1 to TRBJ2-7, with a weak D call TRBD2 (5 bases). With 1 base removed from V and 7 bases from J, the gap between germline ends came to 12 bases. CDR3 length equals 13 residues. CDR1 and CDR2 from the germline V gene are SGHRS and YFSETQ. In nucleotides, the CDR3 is TGCGCCAGCAGCTTGAATCCCGGCGGGGAGCAGTACTTC. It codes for CASSLNPGGEQYF.

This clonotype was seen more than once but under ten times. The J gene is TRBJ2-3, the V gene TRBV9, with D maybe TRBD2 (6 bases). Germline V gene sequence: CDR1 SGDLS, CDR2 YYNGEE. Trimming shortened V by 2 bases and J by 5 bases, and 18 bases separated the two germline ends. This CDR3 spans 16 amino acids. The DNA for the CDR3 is TGTGCCAGCAGCGTCGGACTACCAGATTCAGGAGATACGCAGTATTTT. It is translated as CASSVGLPDSGDTQYF.

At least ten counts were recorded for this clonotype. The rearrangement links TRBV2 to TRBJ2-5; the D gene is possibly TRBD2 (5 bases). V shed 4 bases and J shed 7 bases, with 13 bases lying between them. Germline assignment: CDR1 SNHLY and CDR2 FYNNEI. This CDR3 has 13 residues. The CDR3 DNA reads TGTGCCAGCAGTGCAGCCCGCGAGGGGACCCAGTACTTC. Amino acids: CASSAAREGTQYF.